This T cell receptor beta chain was recorded in a study of blood T cell repertoires in COVID-19. Study-level information: There were acute and convalescent COVID-19 samples, and they came from the United States, Italy and Spain. In each case, the material was cDNA or gDNA derived from T cells, B-cell-depleted T cells, or PBMCs.

Per the original data handling: Estimation of nucleated cell counts was performed using reference gene primer amplification. The protocol was immunoSEQ multiplex PCR, while the TCRdb copy is restricted to in-frame clones and leaves out a portion. For V, J and clone size, that table is used; D and trimming come from the DNA. The sample holds approximately 110,000 clones, 84% seen once. CDR3 size: 12 residues. The V end was cut by 4 bases, the J end by 4 bases, with 10 bases between. CDR1 is SQVTM, CDR2 ANQGSEA, per germline. The receptor's source is a woman aged 40-49 years with acute or convalescent COVID-19. Sequenced input: peripheral blood. The chain uses TRBV29-1 and TRBJ1-1, with D maybe TRBD1 (5 bases). The CDR3 DNA reads as TGCAGCGTTGTCGGGGGTGGCACTGAAGCTTTCTTT. It encodes CSVVGGGTEAFF.